The rows below give T cell receptor beta chains drawn from one sample of a study of Graves' ophthalmopathy and Graves' hyperthyroidism. Each CDR3 protein gets one entry after TCRdb re-called the multiplex PCR reads with MiXCR. The sample lists about 1.1 million distinct CDR3 sequences, about two fifths occurring once. The specimen was peripheral blood or thyroid tissue (not recorded which). Every receptor here comes from an adult man with Graves' hyperthyroidism. Both conserved end residues are part of each CDR3. D genes are given only for firm matches. The size of a clone is reported for some rows only, either as once, few or many, or as a class for expanded clones.

clone_size d_call j_call v_call cdr3_nt cdr3_aa
NA NA TRBJ2-5 TRBV24-1 TGTGCCACCGGGCGGAGCCAAGAGACCCAGTACTTC CATGRSQETQYF
many NA TRBJ2-5 TRBV13 TGTGCCAGCAGCTTAGGCCCGCCAGGGAGGAACCAAGAGACCCAGTACTTC CASSLGPPGRNQETQYF
NA TRBD1 TRBJ1-1 TRBV7-2 TGTGCCAGCAGCGCAAGGACAGGGAGAGCTTTCTTT CASSARTGRAFF
NA NA TRBJ2-5 TRBV20-1 TGCAGTGCTCCCGAGAGATTGGGGGTCGCAGAGACCCAGTACTTC CSAPERLGVAETQYF
once TRBD2 TRBJ2-7 TRBV7-2 TGTGCCAGCAGACCGGGGGGGCAGTACTTC CASRPGGQYF
few TRBD1 TRBJ1-1 TRBV12-5 TGTGCTAGTGGTTCTGAATCGGACAGGAGGGGCACTGAAGCTTTCTTT CASGSESDRRGTEAFF
many NA TRBJ2-7 TRBV29-1 TGCAGCGTGACACAGGGCTACGAGCAGTACTTC CSVTQGYEQYF
many NA TRBJ1-4 TRBV7-6 TGTGCCAGCAGCTTAGCCGTCTACCAGAAGACAGGCACTGATGAAAAACTGTTTTTT CASSLAVYQKTGTDEKLFF
NA NA TRBJ2-3 TRBV9 TGTGCCAGCAGCGTGGGAATAGCGGACCGCACAGATACGCAGTATTTT CASSVGIADRTDTQYF
many NA TRBJ2-7 TRBV7-6 TGTGCCAGCAGCTTAGGCGGAGACTCCTACGAGCAGTACTTC CASSLGGDSYEQYF
many TRBD1 TRBJ2-5 TRBV20-1 TGCGGGGGACAGGAGGAGGGAGAGACCCAGTACTTC CGGQEEGETQYF
many TRBD1 TRBJ1-1 TRBV20-1 TGCAGTGCTAGAGATCGGTTGCAGGGGGTGAGAACTGAAGCTTTCTTT CSARDRLQGVRTEAFF
NA NA TRBJ2-5 TRBV7-6 TGTGCCAGCAGCTTTACGGTGTTTCAAGAGACCCAGTACTTC CASSFTVFQETQYF
many NA TRBJ1-6 TRBV19 TGTGCCAGTAAGACAGAATATAATTCACCCCTCCACTTT CASKTEYNSPLHF
NA NA TRBJ1-1 TRBV7-9 TGTGCCAGCAGACCAAGGGCGGGAGCCGGGGAGGCTTTCTTT CASRPRAGAGEAFF
NA TRBD1 TRBJ2-2 TRBV5-1 TGCGCCAGCAGCTTGGGACAGGGCCCCGGGGAGCTGTTTTTT CASSLGQGPGELFF
NA NA TRBJ2-2 TRBV24-1 TGTGCCACCAGGGTTAACACCGGGGAGCTGTTTTTT CATRVNTGELFF
many NA TRBJ2-7 TRBV20-1 TGCAGTGCCAGACCCGGCTCCTACGAGCAGTACTTC CSARPGSYEQYF
many NA TRBJ1-5 TRBV15 TGTGCCACCAGCTTGGGCAGGGCTAGCCAGCCCCAGCATTTT CATSLGRASQPQHF
NA NA TRBJ2-6 TRBV25-1 TGTGCCAGCGTGGAGGCCCGAAGCTCTGGGGCCAACGTCCTGACTTTC CASVEARSSGANVLTF
NA TRBD2 TRBJ2-7 TRBV10-3 TGTGCCAGCAGTTACTCGGGGACTAGCGGGAGAGTCGTTGTTTGGGAGCAGTACTTC CASSYSGTSGRVVVWEQYF
few TRBD1 TRBJ2-2 TRBV7-6 TGTGCCAGCAGCCTACGACAGGGAATAAACACCGGGGAGCTGTTTTTT CASSLRQGINTGELFF
NA NA TRBJ2-7 TRBV4-3 TGCGCCAGCAGCCAAGACCCGGGGCCCTCCTACGAGCAGTACTTC CASSQDPGPSYEQYF
many NA TRBJ1-1 TRBV19 TGTACCAGTAGTATAGGCGCTGAAGCTTTCTTT CTSSIGAEAFF
few NA TRBJ2-7 TRBV6-5 TGTGCCAGCAACCCCCGTGCATCTGGATCGGGCGAGCAGTACTTC CASNPRASGSGEQYF
few TRBD1 TRBJ2-5 TRBV7-2 TGTGCCAGCAGCAGTAGGGACAGAACTCAGTACTTC CASSSRDRTQYF
NA NA TRBJ2-7 TRBV20-1 TGCAGTGCGGAGGACACTTACTCCTACGAGGAGTACTTC CSAEDTYSYEEYF
many NA TRBJ2-7 TRBV2 TGTGCCAGCACCGGAAGATCCTACGAGCAGTACTTC CASTGRSYEQYF
NA TRBD2 TRBJ2-5 TRBV7-9 TGTGCCAGCAGCCTCGGGGTAGCGGGGGAAGAGACCCAGTACTTC CASSLGVAGEETQYF
many NA TRBJ1-4 TRBV12-3/TRBV12-4 TGTGCCAGCAGACGAGCGGACAGAGCTAATGAAAAACTGTTTTTT CASRRADRANEKLFF
many TRBD2 TRBJ2-7 TRBV19 TGTGCCAGTAGTATCCAGGGAGGGCCATACGAGCAGTACTTC CASSIQGGPYEQYF
few NA TRBJ2-5 TRBV30 TGTGCCTGGAACACCAATCAAGAGACCCAGTACTTC CAWNTNQETQYF
NA NA TRBJ1-5 TRBV10-3 TGTGCCATCAAAAGCGTTGGGGGCCACAATCAGCCCCAGCATTTT CAIKSVGGHNQPQHF
NA NA TRBJ1-2 TRBV27 TGTGCCAGCAGTTTATCGGCAGCTAAGGGCTACACCTTC CASSLSAAKGYTF
NA NA TRBJ2-5 TRBV20-1 TGCAGTGCTACACAGGGAGGGGGGGGACAGACCCAGTACTTC CSATQGGGGQTQYF
many NA TRBJ1-6 TRBV4-1 TGCGCCAGCAGCCAAGATCTGGTTGAAGTGGGCTCACCCCTCCACTTT CASSQDLVEVGSPLHF
many NA TRBJ2-7 TRBV25-1 TGTGCCAGCAGTGAGACCAACGAGCAGTACTTC CASSETNEQYF
many NA TRBJ1-2 TRBV29-1 TGCAGTTTTTCGGAGAGGTCTGGCTACACCTTC CSFSERSGYTF
NA NA TRBJ2-2 TRBV7-3 TGTGCCAGCAGCTTAAACCCGGGCGGAGTGGTCGGGGAGCTGTTTTTT CASSLNPGGVVGELFF